The entry below describes one T cell receptor beta chain. In its sample, this clonotype was seen a few times. Its antigen target is currently unknown. No per-base quality is available; no much larger clone lies one base away. Explained via the paper, the time point label denotes: newly diagnosed GD, antithyroid drugs for less than 3 months. RNA was extracted from PBMCs in TRIzol for both TCR sequencing and RNA sequencing. Graves' disease was diagnosed according to American Thyroid Association guidelines. Patients for the study were recruited at an endocrinology department in Xi'an, China. Each patient gave around 9.2 milliliters of peripheral blood, collected in an EDTA anticoagulant tube. Ficoll Paque Plus density gradient separation was used to isolate PBMCs, and no additional T cell sorting was done. An Agilent 2100 Bioanalyzer and agarose gel were used to check RNA quality, while a NanoDrop 2000 measured RNA concentration.

Library prep was done by multiplex PCR. The reads were generated on an Illumina HiSeq 4000. CDR3 regions were amplified by Arm-PCR with iRepertoire HTBI primers to construct TCR beta libraries. Before sequencing, the PCR products underwent gel purification. As for the authors' bioinformatics: Across samples, 60 to 70 TRBV and roughly 15 TRBJ segments were identified and used for gene usage analysis of CDR3 amino acid clonotypes. COPE and FqMerger were used to merge filtered high-quality paired reads into contigs. Contigs were aligned with BLAST to IMGT TRBV, TRBD and TRBJ reference genes, and CDR3 was defined per IMGT. Clonotypes above 0.1% frequency were classified as highly expanded clones. Repertoire diversity was measured by Shannon entropy, and V-J evenness by the Gini coefficient. A clonotype found in more than one individual was treated as public. TCRdb reprocessed the public reads (quality trimming at Q25 with fastp, clone calling with MiXCR) and kept in-frame beta chains. Each entry merges the rows of one CDR3 protein and shows their most common DNA and genes. TCRdb, rather than the study authors, made the V and J calls. This sample holds some 500,000 distinct CDR3 sequences; roughly 14% were observed only once. In total, the top ten clones hold about 9.1% of the sample.

This sample was taken from a study of regulatory T cells in long-lasting Graves disease (dated by TCRdb to the early 2020s). General notes on the study: In the newly diagnosed Graves' disease group, patients had been taking antithyroid drugs for less than 3 months. Persistent Graves' disease patients were compared with newly diagnosed Graves' disease patients by peripheral blood TCR sequencing and RNA sequencing. The study was conducted in China and was registered as a clinical trial. TCR sequencing covered some 13 persistent and 20 or so newly diagnosed Graves' disease patients, approximately 33 samples in total. Study-wide conclusions, independent of this receptor: Compared with newly diagnosed patients, persistent Graves' disease patients had lower TCR Shannon entropy and fewer highly expanded clones, which suggests clonal expansion. The authors noted that the small sample size was a limitation that may lower accuracy. Only the TCR beta chain was sequenced and analyzed. Persistent disease showed preferential use of TRBV28, TRBJ1-2 and TRBJ2-5, whereas newly diagnosed disease favored TRBV20-1 and TRBJ2-1. Because the primary lesion, thyroid tissue, could not be accessed, the study looked at peripheral blood alone. Persistent patients shared more public clonotypes among themselves (around 2,700) than newly diagnosed patients did (more than 950).

From its cysteine to its phenylalanine, the CDR3 spans 18 amino acids. The kept DNA is CDR3 alone, 54 bases in frame from the first base. Relative to germline, V is missing 2 bases and J is missing 5 bases, with 16 bases of the junction outside any gene match. In the germline V gene, CDR1 corresponds to MGHRA and CDR2 to YSYEKL. These data were also reused for a study on T cells in Graves' hyperthyroidism and ophthalmopathy. Taken from the second paper: A patient counted as having stable Graves' hyperthyroidism if no progression to ophthalmopathy occurred over 18 months of follow-up. Hyperthyroidism patients were newly diagnosed, with disease duration under 2 months, and aged 18 to 65 years. Exclusion was applied to patients with uncontrolled infections, other autoimmune diseases, pregnancy or lactation. Diagnoses relied on clinical symptoms, serum thyroxine and TRAb, thyroid ultrasound and orbital computed tomography. The TCR CDR3 was subjected to a first round of RT-PCR using the HTBI primer set and the Qiagen OneStep RT-PCR kit. Most expanded thyroid clonotypes (frequency above 0.001) were also found in blood, which suggests that blood repertoires may mirror thyroid immune responses. A 13 V-J signature model separated ophthalmopathy from stable hyperthyroidism, with roughly 88% sensitivity and roughly 84% specificity in cross-validation and 80%/75% in testing. In validation, the model predicted progression to ophthalmopathy a median of roughly six months before onset, with about 67% sensitivity and roughly 77% specificity. To identify distinguishing TCR V-J signatures, a discovery cohort of 90 to 100 patients was used, comprising 40 to 45 with Graves' ophthalmopathy and under 60 with stable Graves' hyperthyroidism. Prospective prediction of ophthalmopathy was tested in an independent validation cohort consisting of roughly 19 hyperthyroidism patients and around 16 patients who later progressed to ophthalmopathy. The 90 to 100 discovery patients were randomly split 7:3 into training and test sets. Thyroid tissue and blood T-cell repertoires from about 6 Graves' hyperthyroidism patients were also compared in the study. After sampling, hyperthyroidism patients received methimazole starting at 30 mg daily, and ophthalmopathy patients received high-dose intravenous methylprednisolone. Libraries were constructed in a second round of multiplex PCR, after which size selection and purification were carried out. The libraries were sequenced on an Illumina HiSeq2000 using paired-end 100 bp reads. SOAPnuke was used to process the raw data, removing reads that contained adapters or uncalled bases, had a mean Phred below 15, or lacked an exact match to the constant primer or identifier. High-quality paired reads were merged with COPE v1.2.5, and unique nucleotide sequences were defined as clonotypes. Clonotypes were aligned to IMGT TRBV, TRBD and TRBJ reference segments using MiTCR v1.1. The analysis was restricted to V-J combinations with a frequency above 0.0001, which together covered 99% to 99.2% of the repertoires. A TCS score was defined as the ratio of F50 (clonal expansion) to E x V (chaos), with BLOSUM62-based TCRdist applied between CDR3 peptides within each V-J. Welch's t-statistics and random forest reduced 500 to 550 V-J features to under 15, which were used in a naive Bayes classifier (R e1071). No statistical method was used to set the sample size in advance, and investigators knew the group allocation. The paper describes TCR Vbeta CDR3 sequencing of about 140 peripheral blood samples, made up of under 50 ophthalmopathy patients, some 76 hyperthyroidism patients and roughly 17 progressor patients.

The chain is made from TRBV4-1 and TRBJ2-7; TRBD1 aligns with 9 central bases. The TCR originated in a man under 40 with Graves disease. Donor details come from another sample of the same person, matched by shared clones. The material was peripheral blood mononuclear cells (PBMCs), obtained at new diagnosis, from a patient treated with antithyroid drugs. CDR3 reads: CASSQPGQGKGRIDEQYF. The base sequence is TGCGCCAGCAGCCAACCGGGACAGGGAAAGGGGCGGATCGACGAGCAGTACTTC.